This TCR beta chain was identified during a study of T cells in localized non-small cell lung cancer. The study, taken as a whole, reports: The study found T cell clonality highest in uninvolved adjacent lung, above tumor. Heterogeneity remains possible, as sequencing covered one tumor region only. Paired adjacent lung recovered a median around 59 of the top 100 tumor clones. With higher T cell density in blood came longer overall survival.

Clones were sequenced by immunoSEQ multiplex PCR, and TCRdb holds only the in-frame ones, with some missing. Of some 30,000 clones listed, about nine tenths are singletons. As to this clone: Antigen unknown.

This specimen consisted of peripheral blood mononuclear cells, obtained before any cancer treatment. The receptor comes from a man aged 35-75 years with stage III lung adenocarcinoma.

CDR3 sequence reads: CASSLVLGGNYEQYF. CDR3 sequence (DNA): TGTGCCAGCAGCTTGGTTCTAGGAGGGAACTACGAGCAGTACTTC. The V and J genes are TRBV5-4 and TRBJ2-7; perhaps TRBD2 as D (6 bases). This CDR3 is 15 amino acids long. V was clipped by 0 bases and J by 3 bases, with 13 bases between them. Germline V CDR1 and CDR2: SGHNT, YYREEE (reference sequence).